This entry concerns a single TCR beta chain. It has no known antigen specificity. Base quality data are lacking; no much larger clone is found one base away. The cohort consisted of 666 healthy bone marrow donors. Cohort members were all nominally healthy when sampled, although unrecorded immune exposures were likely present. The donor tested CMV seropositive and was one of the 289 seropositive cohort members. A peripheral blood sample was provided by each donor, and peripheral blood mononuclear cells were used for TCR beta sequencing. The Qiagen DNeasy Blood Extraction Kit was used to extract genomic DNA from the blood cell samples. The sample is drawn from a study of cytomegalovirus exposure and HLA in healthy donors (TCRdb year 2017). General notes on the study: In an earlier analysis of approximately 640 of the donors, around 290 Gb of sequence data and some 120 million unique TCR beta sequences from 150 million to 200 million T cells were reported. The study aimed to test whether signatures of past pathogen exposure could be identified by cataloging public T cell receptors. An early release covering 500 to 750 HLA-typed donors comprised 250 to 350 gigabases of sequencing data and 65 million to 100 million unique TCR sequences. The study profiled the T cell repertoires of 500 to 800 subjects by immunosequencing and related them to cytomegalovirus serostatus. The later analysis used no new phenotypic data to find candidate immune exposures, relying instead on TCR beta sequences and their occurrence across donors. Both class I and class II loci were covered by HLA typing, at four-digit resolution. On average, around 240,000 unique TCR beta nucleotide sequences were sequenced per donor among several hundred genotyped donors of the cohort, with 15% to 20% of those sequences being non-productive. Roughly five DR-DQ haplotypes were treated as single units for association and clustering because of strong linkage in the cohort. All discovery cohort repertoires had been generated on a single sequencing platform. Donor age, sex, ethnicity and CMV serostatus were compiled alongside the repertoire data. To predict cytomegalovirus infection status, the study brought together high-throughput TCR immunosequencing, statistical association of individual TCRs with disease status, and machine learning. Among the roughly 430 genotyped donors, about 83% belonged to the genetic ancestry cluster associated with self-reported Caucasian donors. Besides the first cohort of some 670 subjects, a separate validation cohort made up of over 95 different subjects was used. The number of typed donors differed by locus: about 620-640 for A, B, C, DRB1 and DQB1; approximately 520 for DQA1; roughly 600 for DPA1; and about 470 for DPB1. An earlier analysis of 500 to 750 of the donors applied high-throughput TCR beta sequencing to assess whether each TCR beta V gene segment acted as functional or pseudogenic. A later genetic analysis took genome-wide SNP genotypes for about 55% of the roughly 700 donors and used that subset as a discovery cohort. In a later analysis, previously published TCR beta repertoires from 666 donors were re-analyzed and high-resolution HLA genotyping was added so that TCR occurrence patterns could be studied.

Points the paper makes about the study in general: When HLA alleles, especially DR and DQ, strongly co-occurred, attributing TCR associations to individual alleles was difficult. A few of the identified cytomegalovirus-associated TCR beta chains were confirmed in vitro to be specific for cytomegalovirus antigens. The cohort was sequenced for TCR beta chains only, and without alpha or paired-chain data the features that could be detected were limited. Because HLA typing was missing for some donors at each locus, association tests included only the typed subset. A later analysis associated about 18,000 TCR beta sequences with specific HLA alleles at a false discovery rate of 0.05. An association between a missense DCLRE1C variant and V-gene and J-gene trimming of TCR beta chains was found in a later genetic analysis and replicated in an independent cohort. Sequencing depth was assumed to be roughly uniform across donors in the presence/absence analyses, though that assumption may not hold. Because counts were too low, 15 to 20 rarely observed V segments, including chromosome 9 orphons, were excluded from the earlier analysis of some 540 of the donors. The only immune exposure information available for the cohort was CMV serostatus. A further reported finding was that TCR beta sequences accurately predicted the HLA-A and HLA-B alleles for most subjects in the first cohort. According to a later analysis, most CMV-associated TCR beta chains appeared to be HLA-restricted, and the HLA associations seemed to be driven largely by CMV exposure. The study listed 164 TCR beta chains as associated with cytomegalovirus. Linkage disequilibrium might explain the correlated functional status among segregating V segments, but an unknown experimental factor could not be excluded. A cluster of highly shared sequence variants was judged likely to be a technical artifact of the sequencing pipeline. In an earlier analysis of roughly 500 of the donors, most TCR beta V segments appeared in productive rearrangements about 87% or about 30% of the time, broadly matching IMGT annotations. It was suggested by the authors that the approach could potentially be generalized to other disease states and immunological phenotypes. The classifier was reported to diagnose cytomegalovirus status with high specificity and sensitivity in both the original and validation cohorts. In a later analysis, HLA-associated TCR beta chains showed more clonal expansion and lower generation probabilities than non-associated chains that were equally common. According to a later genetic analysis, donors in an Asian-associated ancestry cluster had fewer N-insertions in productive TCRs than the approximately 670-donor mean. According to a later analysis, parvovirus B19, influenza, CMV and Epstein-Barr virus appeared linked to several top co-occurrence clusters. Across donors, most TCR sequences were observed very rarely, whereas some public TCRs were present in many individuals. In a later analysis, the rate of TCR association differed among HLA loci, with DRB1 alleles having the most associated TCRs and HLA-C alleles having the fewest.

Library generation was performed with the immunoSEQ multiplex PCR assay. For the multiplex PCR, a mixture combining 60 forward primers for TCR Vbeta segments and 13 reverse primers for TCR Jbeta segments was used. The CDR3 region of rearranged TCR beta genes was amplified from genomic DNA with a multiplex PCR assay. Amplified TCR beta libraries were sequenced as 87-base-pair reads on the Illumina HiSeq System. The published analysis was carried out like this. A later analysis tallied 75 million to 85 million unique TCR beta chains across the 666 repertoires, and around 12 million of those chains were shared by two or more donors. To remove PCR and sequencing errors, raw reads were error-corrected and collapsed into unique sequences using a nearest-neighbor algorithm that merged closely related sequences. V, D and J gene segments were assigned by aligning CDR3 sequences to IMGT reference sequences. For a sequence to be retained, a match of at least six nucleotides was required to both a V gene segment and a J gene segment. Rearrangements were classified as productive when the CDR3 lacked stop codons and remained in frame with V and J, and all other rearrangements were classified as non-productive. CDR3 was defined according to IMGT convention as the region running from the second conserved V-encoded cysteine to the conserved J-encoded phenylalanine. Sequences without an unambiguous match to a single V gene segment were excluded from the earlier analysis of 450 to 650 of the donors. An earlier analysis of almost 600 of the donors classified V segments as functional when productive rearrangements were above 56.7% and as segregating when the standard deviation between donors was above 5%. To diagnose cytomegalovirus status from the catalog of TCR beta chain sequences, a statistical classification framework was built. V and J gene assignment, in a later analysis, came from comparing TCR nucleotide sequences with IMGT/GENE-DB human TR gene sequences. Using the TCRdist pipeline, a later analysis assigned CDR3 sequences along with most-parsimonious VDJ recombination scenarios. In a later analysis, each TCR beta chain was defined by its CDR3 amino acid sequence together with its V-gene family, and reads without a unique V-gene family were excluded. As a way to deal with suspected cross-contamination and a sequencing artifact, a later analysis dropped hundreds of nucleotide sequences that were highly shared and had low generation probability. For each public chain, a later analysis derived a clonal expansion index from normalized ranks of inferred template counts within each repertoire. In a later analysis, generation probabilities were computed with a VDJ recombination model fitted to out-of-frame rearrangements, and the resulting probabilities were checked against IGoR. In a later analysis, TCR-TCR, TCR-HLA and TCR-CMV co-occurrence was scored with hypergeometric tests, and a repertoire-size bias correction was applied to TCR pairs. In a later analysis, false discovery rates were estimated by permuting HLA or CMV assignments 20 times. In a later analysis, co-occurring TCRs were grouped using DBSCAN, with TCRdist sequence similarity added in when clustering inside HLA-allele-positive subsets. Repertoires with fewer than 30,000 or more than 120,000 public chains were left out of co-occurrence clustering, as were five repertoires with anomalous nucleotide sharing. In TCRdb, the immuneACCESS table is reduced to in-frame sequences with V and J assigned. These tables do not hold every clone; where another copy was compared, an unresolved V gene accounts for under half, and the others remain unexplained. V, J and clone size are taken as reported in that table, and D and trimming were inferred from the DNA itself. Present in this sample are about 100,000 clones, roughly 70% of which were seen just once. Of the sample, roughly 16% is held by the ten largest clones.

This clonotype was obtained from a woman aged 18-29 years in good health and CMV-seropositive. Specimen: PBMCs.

The nucleotides are TGTGCCAGTAATTATAGAAGGGACAACAATAACTATGGCTACACCTTC. It is translated as CASNYRRDNNNYGYTF. This chain is built from TRBV19 and TRBJ1-2, and TRBD1 may be the D gene, going by 6 matching bases. V is reduced by 7 bases and J by 1 base, leaving a spacing of 19 bases between them. Measured from the cysteine to the phenylalanine, the CDR3 is 16 residues long. Just the 48-base CDR3 DNA is kept, in frame starting at base 1. The germline V gene encodes CDR1 LNHDA and CDR2 SQIVND (reference sequence).